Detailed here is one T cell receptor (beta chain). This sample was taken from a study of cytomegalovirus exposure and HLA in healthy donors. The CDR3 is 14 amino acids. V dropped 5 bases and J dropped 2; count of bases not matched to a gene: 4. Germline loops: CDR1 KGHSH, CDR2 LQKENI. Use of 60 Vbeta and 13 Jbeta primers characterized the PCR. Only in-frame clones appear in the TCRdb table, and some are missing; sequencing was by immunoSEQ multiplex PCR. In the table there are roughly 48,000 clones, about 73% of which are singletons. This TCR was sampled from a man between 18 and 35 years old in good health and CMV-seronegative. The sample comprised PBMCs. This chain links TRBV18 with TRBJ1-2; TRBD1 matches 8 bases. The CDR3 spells CASSTPGGNYGYTF. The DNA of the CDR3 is TGTGCCAGCTCAACGCCAGGGGGCAACTATGGCTACACCTTC.